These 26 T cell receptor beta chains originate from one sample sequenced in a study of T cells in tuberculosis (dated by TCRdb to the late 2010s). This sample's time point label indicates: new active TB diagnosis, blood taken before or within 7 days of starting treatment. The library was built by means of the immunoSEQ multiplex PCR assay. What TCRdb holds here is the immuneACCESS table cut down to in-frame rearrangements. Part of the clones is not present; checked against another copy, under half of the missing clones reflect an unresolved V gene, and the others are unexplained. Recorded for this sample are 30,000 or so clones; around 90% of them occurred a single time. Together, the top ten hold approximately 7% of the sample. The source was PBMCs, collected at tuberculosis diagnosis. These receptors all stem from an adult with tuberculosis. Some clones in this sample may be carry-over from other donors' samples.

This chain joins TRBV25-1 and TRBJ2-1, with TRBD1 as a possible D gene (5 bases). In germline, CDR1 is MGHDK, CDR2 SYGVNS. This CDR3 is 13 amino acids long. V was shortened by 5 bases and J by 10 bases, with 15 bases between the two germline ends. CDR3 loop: CASSPLGAGEQFF. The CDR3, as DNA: TGTGCCAGCAGTCCCCTAGGGGCAGGGGAGCAGTTCTTC.

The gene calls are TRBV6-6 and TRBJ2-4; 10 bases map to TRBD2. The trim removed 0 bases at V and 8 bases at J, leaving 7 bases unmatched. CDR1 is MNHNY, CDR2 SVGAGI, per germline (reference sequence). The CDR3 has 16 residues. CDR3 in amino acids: CASSYSQAGGLDIQYF. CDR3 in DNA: TGTGCCAGCAGTTACTCTCAAGCGGGGGGGCTTGACATTCAGTACTTC.

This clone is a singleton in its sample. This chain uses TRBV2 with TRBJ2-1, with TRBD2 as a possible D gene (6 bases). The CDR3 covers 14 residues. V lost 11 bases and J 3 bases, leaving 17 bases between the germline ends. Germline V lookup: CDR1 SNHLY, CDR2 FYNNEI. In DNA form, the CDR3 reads TGTGCCCGCGCCGGAGGGGAAAGCTACAATGAGCAGTTCTTC. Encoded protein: CARAGGESYNEQFF.

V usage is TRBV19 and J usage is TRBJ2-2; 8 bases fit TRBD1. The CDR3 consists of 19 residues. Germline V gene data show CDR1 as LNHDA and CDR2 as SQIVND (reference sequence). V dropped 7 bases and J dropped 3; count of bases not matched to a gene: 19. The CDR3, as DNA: TGTGCCAGTAACCTCCGGGGACAGGCTTCATACTCGGACACCGGGGAGCTGTTTTTT. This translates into CASNLRGQASYSDTGELFF.

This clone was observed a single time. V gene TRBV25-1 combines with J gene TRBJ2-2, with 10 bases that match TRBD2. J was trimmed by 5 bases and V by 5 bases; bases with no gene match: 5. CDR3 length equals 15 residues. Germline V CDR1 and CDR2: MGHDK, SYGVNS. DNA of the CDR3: TGTGCCAGCAGTAAAGCGGGGGGGCCAACCGGGGAGCTGTTTTTT. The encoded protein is CASSKAGGPTGELFF.

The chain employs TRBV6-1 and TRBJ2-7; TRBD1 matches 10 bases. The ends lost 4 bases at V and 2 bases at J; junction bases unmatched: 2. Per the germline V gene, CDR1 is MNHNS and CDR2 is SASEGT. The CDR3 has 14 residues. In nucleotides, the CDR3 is TGTGCCAGCAGTGGACAGGGGGCCCCCTACGAGCAGTACTTC. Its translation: CASSGQGAPYEQYF.

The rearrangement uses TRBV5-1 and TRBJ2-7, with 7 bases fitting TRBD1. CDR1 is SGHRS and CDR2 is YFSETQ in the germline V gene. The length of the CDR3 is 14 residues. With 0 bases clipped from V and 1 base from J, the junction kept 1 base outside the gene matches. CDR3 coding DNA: TGCGCCAGCAGCTTGGGGGACAGTTCCTACGAGCAGTACTTC. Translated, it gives CASSLGDSSYEQYF. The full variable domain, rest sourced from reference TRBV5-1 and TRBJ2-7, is KAGVTQTPRYLIKTRGQQVTLSCSPISGHRSVSWYQQTPGQGLQFLFEYFSETQRNKGNFPGRFSGRQFSNSRSEMNVSTLELGDSALYLCASSLGDSSYEQYFGPGTRLTVT.

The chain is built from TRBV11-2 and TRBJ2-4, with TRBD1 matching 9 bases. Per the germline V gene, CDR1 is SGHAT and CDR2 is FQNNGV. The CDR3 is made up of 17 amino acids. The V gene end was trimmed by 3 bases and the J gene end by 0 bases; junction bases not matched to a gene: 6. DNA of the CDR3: TGTGCCAGCAGCTTGGGGACAGGGAAACTAGCCAAAAACATTCAGTACTTC. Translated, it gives CASSLGTGKLAKNIQYF. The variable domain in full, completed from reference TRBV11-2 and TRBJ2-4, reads EAGVAQSPRYKIIEKRQSVAFWCNPISGHATLYWYQQILGQGPKLLIQFQNNGVVDDSQLPKDRFSAERLKGVDSTLKIQPAKLEDSAVYLCASSLGTGKLAKNIQYFGAGTRLSVL.

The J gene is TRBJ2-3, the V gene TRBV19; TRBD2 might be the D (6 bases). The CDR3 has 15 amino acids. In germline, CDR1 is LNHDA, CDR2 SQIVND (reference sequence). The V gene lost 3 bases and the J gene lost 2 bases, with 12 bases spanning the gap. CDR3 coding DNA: TGTGCCAGTAGTATCGCGGGGCTTAACACAGATACGCAGTATTTT. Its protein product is CASSIAGLNTDTQYF.

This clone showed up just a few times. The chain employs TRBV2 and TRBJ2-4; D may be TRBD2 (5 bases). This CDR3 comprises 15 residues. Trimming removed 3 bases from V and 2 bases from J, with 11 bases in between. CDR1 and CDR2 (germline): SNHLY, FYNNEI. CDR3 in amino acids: CASSEISGTKNIQYF. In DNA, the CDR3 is TGTGCCAGCAGTGAGATATCCGGGACCAAAAACATTCAGTACTTC.

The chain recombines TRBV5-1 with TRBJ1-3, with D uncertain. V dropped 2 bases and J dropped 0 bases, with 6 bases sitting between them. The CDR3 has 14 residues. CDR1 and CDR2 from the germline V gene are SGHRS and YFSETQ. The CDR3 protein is CASSFDNSGNTIYF. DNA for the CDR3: TGCGCCAGCAGCTTCGACAACTCTGGAAACACCATATATTTT.

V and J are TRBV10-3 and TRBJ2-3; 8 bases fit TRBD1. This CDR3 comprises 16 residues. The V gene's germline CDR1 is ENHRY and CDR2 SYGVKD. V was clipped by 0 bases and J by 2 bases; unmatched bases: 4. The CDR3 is CAISESTTGDTDTQYF. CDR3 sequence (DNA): TGTGCCATCAGTGAGTCTACGACAGGGGACACAGATACGCAGTATTTT.

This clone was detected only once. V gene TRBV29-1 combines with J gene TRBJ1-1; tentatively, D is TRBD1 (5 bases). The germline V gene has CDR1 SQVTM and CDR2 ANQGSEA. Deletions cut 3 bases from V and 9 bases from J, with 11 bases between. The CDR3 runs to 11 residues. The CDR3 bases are TGCAGCGTTGACGGGGGGTCTAAAGCTTTCTTT. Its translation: CSVDGGSKAFF.

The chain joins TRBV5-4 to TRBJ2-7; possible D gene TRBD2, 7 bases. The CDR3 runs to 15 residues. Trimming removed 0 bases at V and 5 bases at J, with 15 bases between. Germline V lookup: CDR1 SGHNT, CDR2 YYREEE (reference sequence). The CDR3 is CASSLAGAGAHEQYF. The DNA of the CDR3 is TGTGCCAGCAGCTTGGCCGGGGCGGGGGCGCACGAGCAGTACTTC.

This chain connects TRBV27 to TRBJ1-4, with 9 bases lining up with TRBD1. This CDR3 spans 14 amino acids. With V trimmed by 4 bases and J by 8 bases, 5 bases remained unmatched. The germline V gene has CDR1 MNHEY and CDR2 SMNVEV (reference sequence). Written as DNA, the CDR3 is TGTGCCAGCAGTTGGACAGGGGTTTCCGAAAAACTGTTTTTT. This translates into CASSWTGVSEKLFF. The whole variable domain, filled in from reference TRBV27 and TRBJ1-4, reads EAQVTQNPRYLITVTGKKLTVTCSQNMNHEYMSWYRQDPGLGLRQIYYSMNVEVTDKGDVPEGYKVSRKEKRNFPLILESPSPNQTSLYFCASSWTGVSEKLFFGSGTQLSVL.

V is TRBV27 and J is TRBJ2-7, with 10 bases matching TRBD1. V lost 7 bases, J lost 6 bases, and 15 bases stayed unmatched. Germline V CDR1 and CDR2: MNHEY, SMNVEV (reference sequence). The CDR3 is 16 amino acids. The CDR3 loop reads CASTPPPGTGDVEQYF. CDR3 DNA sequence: TGTGCCAGCACCCCTCCGCCCGGGACAGGGGACGTCGAGCAGTACTTC.

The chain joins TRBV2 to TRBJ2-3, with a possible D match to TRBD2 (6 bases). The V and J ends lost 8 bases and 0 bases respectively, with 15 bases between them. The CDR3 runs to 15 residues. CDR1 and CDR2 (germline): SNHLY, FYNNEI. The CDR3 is CASQVEGLSTDTQYF. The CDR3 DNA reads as TGTGCCAGCCAGGTGGAGGGATTGAGCACAGATACGCAGTATTTT.

CDR3 loop: CASSSGIGTDTQYF. The CDR3 DNA sequence: TGTGCCAGTAGTAGCGGGATCGGCACAGATACGCAGTATTTT. The chain couples TRBV19 to TRBJ2-3; the D gene is possibly TRBD2 (6 bases). In germline, CDR1 is LNHDA, CDR2 SQIVND (reference sequence). The CDR3 is made up of 14 amino acids. V was trimmed by 4 bases and J by 1 base, leaving 9 bases between them.

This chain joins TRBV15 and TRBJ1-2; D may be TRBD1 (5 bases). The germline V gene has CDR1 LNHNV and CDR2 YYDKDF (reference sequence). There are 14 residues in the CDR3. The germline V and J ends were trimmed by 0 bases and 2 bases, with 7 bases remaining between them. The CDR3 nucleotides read TGTGCCACCAGCAGAGACAAGGGGAACTATGGCTACACCTTC. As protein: CATSRDKGNYGYTF.

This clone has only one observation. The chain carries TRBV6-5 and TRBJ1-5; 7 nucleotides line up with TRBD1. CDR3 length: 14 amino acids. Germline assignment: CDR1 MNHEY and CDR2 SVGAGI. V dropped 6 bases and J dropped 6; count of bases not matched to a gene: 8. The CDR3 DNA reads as TGTGCCAGCAGAGAAAGGACAGGCCTTCAGCCCCAGCATTTT. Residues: CASRERTGLQPQHF.

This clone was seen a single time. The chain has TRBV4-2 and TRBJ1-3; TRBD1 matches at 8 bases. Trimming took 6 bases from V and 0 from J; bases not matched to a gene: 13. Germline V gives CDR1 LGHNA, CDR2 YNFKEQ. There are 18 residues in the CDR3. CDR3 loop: CASSSFEQGDRSGNTIYF. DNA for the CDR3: TGTGCCAGCAGTAGCTTCGAACAGGGGGACCGCTCTGGAAACACCATATATTTT.

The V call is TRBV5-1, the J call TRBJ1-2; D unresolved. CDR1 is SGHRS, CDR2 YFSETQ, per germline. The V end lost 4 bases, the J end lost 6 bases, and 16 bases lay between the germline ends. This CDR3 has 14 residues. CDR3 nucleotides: TGCGCCAGCAGCGTAGGAGCAGTACGCGATGGCTACACCTTC. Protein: CASSVGAVRDGYTF.

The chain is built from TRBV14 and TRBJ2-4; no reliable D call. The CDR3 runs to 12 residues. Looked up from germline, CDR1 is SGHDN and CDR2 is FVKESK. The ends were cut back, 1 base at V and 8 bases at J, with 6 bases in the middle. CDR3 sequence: CASSQGLDIQYF. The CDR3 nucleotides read TGTGCCAGCAGCCAAGGACTGGACATTCAGTACTTC.

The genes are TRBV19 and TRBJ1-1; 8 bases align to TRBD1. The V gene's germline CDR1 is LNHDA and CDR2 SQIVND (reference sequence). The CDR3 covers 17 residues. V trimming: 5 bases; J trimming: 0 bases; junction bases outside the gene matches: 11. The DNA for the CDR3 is TGTGCCAGTAGTCTAGGGACAGGCCGTTTAATGAACACTGAAGCTTTCTTT. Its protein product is CASSLGTGRLMNTEAFF.

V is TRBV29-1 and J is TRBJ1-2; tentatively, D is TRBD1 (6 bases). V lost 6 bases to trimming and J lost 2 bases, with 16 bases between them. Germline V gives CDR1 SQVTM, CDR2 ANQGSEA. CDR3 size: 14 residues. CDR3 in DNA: TGCAGCGTGATCAACAGGGTGGGGAACTATGGCTACACCTTC. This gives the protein CSVINRVGNYGYTF.

The CDR3 region is CSAAGETRQYF. In DNA, the CDR3 is TGCAGTGCCGCGGGGGAAACCCGGCAGTACTTC. The chain recombines TRBV20-1 with TRBJ2-7; 7 bases align to TRBD2. CDR1 DFQATT and CDR2 SNEGSKA come from the germline V gene (reference sequence). The CDR3 consists of 11 residues. Trimming at V came to 6 bases and at J to 9 bases, leaving 8 bases not matched to a gene.